This T cell receptor beta chain stems from a study of neoadjuvant nivolumab and ipilimumab in lung cancer. Study-wide results and limits: Only two of four nivolumab-treated tumors gained richness and clonality by surgery.

The repertoire was sequenced with immunoSEQ multiplex PCR; TCRdb's copy has only in-frame clones and lacks some. The sample lists 44,000 or so clones; approximately 90% were seen once. V was cut by 1 base and J by 5 bases, with 0 bases left in between. The germline CDR1 and CDR2 sequences are MNHEY and SMNVEV (reference sequence). The CDR3 spans 11 residues. A note on this clone: As yet, its antigen is unknown.

The V and J genes are TRBV27 and TRBJ2-1, with D hard to call. This material consisted of blood, taken before neoadjuvant nivolumab, alone or with ipilimumab. The source of this sequence is an adult with non-small cell lung cancer. Some clones in this sample may be carry-over from other donors' samples. In nucleotides, the CDR3 is TGTGCCAGCAGTTTATACAATGAGCAGTTCTTC. Residues: CASSLYNEQFF.